This paragraph covers one TCR beta chain sequence. Its antigen is not known. This entry comes from a study of shared clonotypes between healthy human individuals. The naive CD8 fraction comprised CD45RO-negative cells positively selected for CCR7 and excluded terminally differentiated effector memory CD45RA+ cells. The deep-level immunoSEQ assay was used. In the original workflow: Filtering differed because ImmunoSEQ produced junction-only sequences that carried no quality scores. The table came from immunoSEQ multiplex PCR; TCRdb's copy has only in-frame clones and leaves some out. V, J and clone size were drawn from that table, and D and trimming were deduced from the DNA. The sample records about 2 million clones, about 94% being singletons. Study-wide results and limits: Clonotypes that were shared across a handful of donors made up roughly 5% of naive CD4 clonotypes.

Germline values: CDR1 MNHNS, CDR2 SASEGT. Trimming shortened V by 6 bases and J by 2 bases, and 17 bases separated the two germline ends. This CDR3 has 15 amino acids. The TCR was taken from a man younger than 35 in good health. This chain connects TRBV6-1 to TRBJ2-7; D is perhaps TRBD1 or TRBD2 (5 bases each). Source material: naive CD8+ T cells sorted from blood. The CDR3 spells CASSLGVNPTYEQYF. The CDR3 DNA is TGTGCCAGCAGCTTGGGGGTTAATCCCACCTACGAGCAGTACTTC.